The rows below give T cell receptor beta chains drawn from one sample of a study of PD-1 blockade in mismatch repair-deficient tumors. Clones were read by immunoSEQ multiplex PCR, and TCRdb kept only the in-frame ones, dropping some. The sample shows tens of thousands of clones, approximately 84% of them seen only once. Sequenced here: PBMCs, sampled before pembrolizumab treatment. The receptors derive from an adult with mismatch repair-deficient cancer. Both conserved end residues are part of each CDR3. D genes are given only for firm matches. A clone size is listed for some rows: how often the clone was seen (once, few, many), or a class if it is expanded.

size: .; J: TRBJ1-1; V: TRBV4-1; D: TRBD1; DNA: TGCGCCAGCAGCCTCCGGGACAGGGGAAGTGCGGACACTGAAGCTTTCTTT; CDR3: CASSLRDRGSADTEAFF
size: .; J: TRBJ1-6; V: TRBV11-3; D: TRBD1; DNA: TGTGCCAGCAGCCCGACAGGGGGCGGGAATTCACCCCTCCACTTT; CDR3: CASSPTGGGNSPLHF
size: .; J: TRBJ2-2; V: TRBV5-1; D: .; DNA: TGCGCCAGCAGCAAAGGGACAGACCTAGCGGGTATGAACACCGGGGAGCTGTTTTTT; CDR3: CASSKGTDLAGMNTGELFF
size: .; J: TRBJ2-2; V: TRBV18; D: TRBD1; DNA: TGTGCCAGCTCACCATATGGCCGGACAGGGGGCTTCACCGGGGAGCTGTTTTTT; CDR3: CASSPYGRTGGFTGELFF
size: .; J: TRBJ2-3; V: TRBV5-1; D: .; DNA: TGCGCCAGCAGCTTGGATATAGGCACAGATACGCAGTATTTT; CDR3: CASSLDIGTDTQYF
size: few; J: TRBJ1-2; V: TRBV7-9; D: .; DNA: TGTGCCAGCAGCTTAGACATCTATGGCTACACCTTC; CDR3: CASSLDIYGYTF
size: .; J: TRBJ2-1; V: TRBV7-6; D: TRBD2; DNA: TGTGCCAGCAGCCCCAGCGGGGGGTACAATGAGCAGTTCTTC; CDR3: CASSPSGGYNEQFF
size: .; J: TRBJ2-3; V: TRBV4-2; D: TRBD2; DNA: TGTGCCAGCAGCCGTCTAGCGGGAGAAGGATCTGTTTGGGATACGCAGTATTTT; CDR3: CASSRLAGEGSVWDTQYF
size: once; J: TRBJ1-1; V: TRBV5-6; D: .; DNA: TGTGCCAGCAGCTTGGGTTCTCAGGTGGACACTGAAGCTTTCTTT; CDR3: CASSLGSQVDTEAFF
size: few; J: TRBJ1-2; V: TRBV28; D: .; DNA: TGTGCCAGCAGACCACAGGGCGCCTATGGCTACACCTTC; CDR3: CASRPQGAYGYTF
size: .; J: TRBJ1-1; V: TRBV9; D: .; DNA: TGTGCCAGCAGCTCCCGGGGGGATATGAACACTGAAGCTTTCTTT; CDR3: CASSSRGDMNTEAFF
size: .; J: TRBJ2-5; V: TRBV5-1; D: .; DNA: TGCGCCAGCAGCTTGGAGGGGGAGACCCAGTACTTC; CDR3: CASSLEGETQYF
size: .; J: TRBJ2-5; V: TRBV25-1; D: TRBD1; DNA: TGTGCCAGCAGTGACTTGACAGGGGGAGAGACCCAGTACTTC; CDR3: CASSDLTGGETQYF
size: .; J: TRBJ1-1; V: TRBV5-1; D: .; DNA: TGCGCCAGCAGCACGCAAGTAGCGAACACTGAAGCTTTCTTT; CDR3: CASSTQVANTEAFF
size: .; J: TRBJ2-2; V: TRBV29-1; D: TRBD1; DNA: TGCAGCGTTGATTCCGGACAGGGGCTTCACACCGGGGAGCTGTTTTTT; CDR3: CSVDSGQGLHTGELFF
size: medium-sized; J: TRBJ1-5; V: TRBV29-1; D: TRBD1; DNA: TGCAGCGTGCCAGGGACAGAGAGCAATCAGCCCCAGCATTTT; CDR3: CSVPGTESNQPQHF
size: once; J: TRBJ1-2; V: TRBV5-1; D: .; DNA: TGCGCCAGCCGCGTCCAGACAGCTTCCGATGGAGGCTACACCTTC; CDR3: CASRVQTASDGGYTF
size: .; J: TRBJ2-1; V: TRBV9; D: TRBD2; DNA: TGTGCCAGCAGCGAGGGGACTAGCCTAGACTCCTACAATGAGCAGTTCTTC; CDR3: CASSEGTSLDSYNEQFF
size: .; J: TRBJ1-3; V: TRBV10-1; D: TRBD1; DNA: TGCGCCAGCAGTGAGTCAGTAAGAACACAGGGGGCGGCTGGAAACACCATATATTTT; CDR3: CASSESVRTQGAAGNTIYF
size: .; J: TRBJ2-7; V: TRBV9; D: TRBD1; DNA: TGTGCCAGCAGCGTTCGACAGGGGAACTCCTACGAGCAGTACTTC; CDR3: CASSVRQGNSYEQYF
size: .; J: TRBJ1-1; V: TRBV15; D: TRBD1; DNA: TGTGCCACCAGCAGGGACAGGGGCACTGAAGCTTTCTTT; CDR3: CATSRDRGTEAFF
size: .; J: TRBJ2-7; V: TRBV18; D: TRBD2; DNA: TGTGCCAGCTCACTGAGGACTAGCGGGAGTTCCTACGAGCAGTACTTC; CDR3: CASSLRTSGSSYEQYF
size: .; J: TRBJ2-5; V: TRBV29-1; D: .; DNA: TGCAGCGTTCTAAGTCCGGGATTAGAGACCCAGTACTTC; CDR3: CSVLSPGLETQYF
size: .; J: TRBJ1-1; V: TRBV5-1; D: .; DNA: TGCGCCAGCAGTTACAACGACAGGTCTGGGCAGGCTTTCTTT; CDR3: CASSYNDRSGQAFF
size: .; J: TRBJ1-5; V: TRBV7-2; D: .; DNA: TGTGCCAGCAGCTCACAGGGTTTTGGGAGCAATCAGCCCCAGCATTTT; CDR3: CASSSQGFGSNQPQHF
size: .; J: TRBJ1-1; V: TRBV7-9; D: TRBD1; DNA: TGTGCCAGCAGCTTGACAGGGGGAAACACTGAAGCTTTCTTT; CDR3: CASSLTGGNTEAFF
size: few; J: TRBJ2-7; V: TRBV12-2; D: .; DNA: TGTGCAAGTCGCCCCCCTGCTGGGACAGATACATACGAGCAGTACTTC; CDR3: CASRPPAGTDTYEQYF
size: .; J: TRBJ1-2; V: TRBV5-4; D: .; DNA: TGTGCCAGCAGTAAGGGGGATAACTATGGCTACACCTTC; CDR3: CASSKGDNYGYTF
size: .; J: TRBJ2-5; V: TRBV2; D: .; DNA: TGTGCCAGCAGTCCCTTAGGGAGGGAGACCCAGTACTTC; CDR3: CASSPLGRETQYF
size: .; J: TRBJ1-4; V: TRBV5-1; D: .; DNA: TGCGCCAGCAGCTTGGGGCAGGGGTCTAATGAAAAACTGTTTTTT; CDR3: CASSLGQGSNEKLFF
size: .; J: TRBJ1-1; V: TRBV10-3; D: .; DNA: TGTGCCACAGGGTTGAACACTGAAGCTTTCTTT; CDR3: CATGLNTEAFF
size: .; J: TRBJ2-2; V: TRBV5-4; D: .; DNA: TGTGCCAGCAGCCCCCGGGACAAGAACACCGGGGAGCTGTTTTTT; CDR3: CASSPRDKNTGELFF
size: .; J: TRBJ2-2; V: TRBV14; D: TRBD2; DNA: TGTGCCAGCAGCCAGGGACTAGCGGGAGTGATGAACACCGGGGAGCTGTTTTTT; CDR3: CASSQGLAGVMNTGELFF
size: .; J: TRBJ1-5; V: TRBV18; D: .; DNA: TGTGCCAGCTCACCCTCCACGGGTCTCCAGCATTTT; CDR3: CASSPSTGLQHF
size: .; J: TRBJ1-3; V: TRBV7-2; D: TRBD1; DNA: TGTGCCAGCAGCTTCGGGACAGGAAAGGGAAACACCATATATTTT; CDR3: CASSFGTGKGNTIYF
size: .; J: TRBJ2-1; V: TRBV7-9; D: .; DNA: TGTGCCAGCAGCTTACGAGCGGTCTCCTACAATGAGCAGTTCTTC; CDR3: CASSLRAVSYNEQFF
size: .; J: TRBJ1-4; V: TRBV7-9; D: TRBD1; DNA: TGTGCCAGCAGCTCCATAGGGACAGTAGACGAAAAACTGTTTTTT; CDR3: CASSSIGTVDEKLFF
size: once; J: TRBJ2-5; V: TRBV2; D: .; DNA: TGTGCCAGCACCGCCCTACTTAAAAAAGAGACCCAGTACTTC; CDR3: CASTALLKKETQYF
size: few; J: TRBJ2-1; V: TRBV5-8; D: .; DNA: TGTGCCAGCAGCGGGTGGGCCGGTGACAATGAGCAGTTCTTC; CDR3: CASSGWAGDNEQFF
size: once; J: TRBJ1-2; V: TRBV21-1; D: .; DNA: TGTGCCAGCAGCAGCCGGCACAAAGGCGGCGGCTACACCTTC; CDR3: CASSSRHKGGGYTF
size: .; J: TRBJ2-1; V: TRBV11-2; D: TRBD2; DNA: TGTGCCAGCAGCTCCTATAGCGGGAGCTCTCGGAATGAGCAGTTCTTC; CDR3: CASSSYSGSSRNEQFF
size: .; J: TRBJ2-7; V: TRBV7-3; D: .; DNA: TGTGCCAGCAGCTTAAGCAGCGGCAACTCCTACGAGCAGTACTTC; CDR3: CASSLSSGNSYEQYF
size: .; J: TRBJ2-1; V: TRBV4-1; D: TRBD1; DNA: TGCGCCAGCAGCGGGACAGGCTTCCTGAGCTCCTACAATGAGCAGTTCTTC; CDR3: CASSGTGFLSSYNEQFF
size: .; J: TRBJ1-1; V: TRBV7-9; D: .; DNA: TGTGCCAGCAGCCCGGGGGGGGCCGGGAAGAACACTGAAGCTTTCTTT; CDR3: CASSPGGAGKNTEAFF
size: .; J: TRBJ2-1; V: TRBV7-2; D: TRBD2; DNA: TGTGCCAGCAGCCCGGGACTAGCAAGCAATGAGCAGTTCTTC; CDR3: CASSPGLASNEQFF
size: few; J: TRBJ1-2; V: TRBV30; D: .; DNA: TGTGCCTGGAGCGCCCCCGGGGGGGCAGGGCACACCTATGGCTACACCTTC; CDR3: CAWSAPGGAGHTYGYTF
size: .; J: TRBJ2-7; V: TRBV4-2; D: TRBD2; DNA: TGTGCCAGCAGCCAAGCGACTAGCGGGAGATCGATACACGAGCAGTACTTC; CDR3: CASSQATSGRSIHEQYF
size: .; J: TRBJ1-1; V: TRBV18; D: .; DNA: TGTGCCAGCTCACCACGGCGGGTAAACTTGGGATACACTGAAGCTTTCTTT; CDR3: CASSPRRVNLGYTEAFF
size: .; J: TRBJ1-2; V: TRBV12-2; D: .; DNA: TGTGCAAGTCGCTTAGTCGCCTTCGCGGGCTATGGCTACACCTTC; CDR3: CASRLVAFAGYGYTF
size: .; J: TRBJ2-2; V: TRBV4-2; D: .; DNA: TGTGCCAGCAGCCAAGATCAAAACACCGGGGAGCTGTTTTTT; CDR3: CASSQDQNTGELFF
size: .; J: TRBJ1-6; V: TRBV11-3; D: .; DNA: TGTGCCAGCAGCGGCAGGGTGGTGTCACCCCTCCACTTT; CDR3: CASSGRVVSPLHF
size: .; J: TRBJ1-5; V: TRBV5-1; D: .; DNA: TGCGCCAGCAGCTTGGGGGGGCTTTATAGCAATCAGCCCCAGCATTTT; CDR3: CASSLGGLYSNQPQHF